This T cell receptor (beta chain) was captured by sequencing in a study of T cell repertoires in cytomegalovirus infection. The overall study: Both CMV infection and a matching HLA type were indicated by public TCR beta signatures.

In germline, CDR1 is MNHEY, CDR2 SVGEGT. Trimming removed 5 bases at V and 11 bases at J, with 22 bases between. The CDR3 loop spans 15 amino acids. TCRdb re-called the reads with MiXCR, one entry per CDR3 protein. The sample shows 250,000 to 300,000 distinct CDR3 sequences, around 15% of them seen only once. Points on this clonotype: No antigen is known for it.

Study observations and caveats: Carriers of CMV and the relevant HLA type were discriminated by public TCR beta frequency. HLA-C-restricted CMV clonotypes gave the most frequent clonotype in two of eight donors.

The material sequenced was PBMCs. The TCR originated in a human donor in good health (CMV status not recorded). Some clones in this sample may be carry-over from other donors' samples. V and J are TRBV6-2 or TRBV6-3 and TRBJ1-5; D is uncertain. The CDR3 DNA reads as TGTGCCAGCAGTCGCCCCCACGGGGTGCAAGGGACCCAGCATTTT. Its protein is CASSRPHGVQGTQHF.